The clone carrying this T cell receptor beta chain has only one observation. Antigen unknown. This record comes from a study of vaccination effects on CD4 cells after COVID-19. In the ViraFEST assay, antigen-specific CD4+ clonotypes were identified by expansion after peptide-pool stimulation. The culture ran for approximately 10 days, and then CD4+ T cells were isolated. The cohort was immunized with two doses of either the BNT162b2 or mRNA-1273 vaccine. Assay: immunoSEQ multiplex PCR; the TCRdb copy retains only in-frame clones and omits some. The data contain about 15,000 clones, roughly 75% of them seen just once; the ten biggest clones take up less than 30%. This specimen consisted of CD4+ T cells from PBMCs cultured with HCoV-NL63 spike peptides, obtained after COVID-19 vaccination. This TCR came from a human donor who received a COVID-19 vaccine.

The CDR3 spells CASSSQGGQGGELFF. The CDR3 DNA reads TGCGCCAGCAGCAGCCAGGGTGGCCAAGGCGGGGAGCTGTTTTTT. The J gene is TRBJ2-2, the V gene TRBV5-1, with D tentatively TRBD1 (5 bases). Between the trimmed V and J ends, which lost 4 bases and 7 bases, there was a span of 17 bases. The CDR3 runs 15 residues. CDR1 and CDR2 (germline): SGHRS, YFSETQ. Complete variable domain (other parts from reference TRBV5-1 and TRBJ2-2): KAGVTQTPRYLIKTRGQQVTLSCSPISGHRSVSWYQQTPGQGLQFLFEYFSETQRNKGNFPGRFSGRQFSNSRSEMNVSTLELGDSALYLCASSSQGGQGGELFFGEGSRLTVL.